This TCR beta chain was recovered during a study of tumor and adjacent non-tumor tissue in lung cancer. Study information: The cohort had about twelve adenocarcinoma, a couple of squamous cell and 1 small cell patients.

This sample's RNA came from whole unsorted tissue. TCRbeta libraries were built with three rounds of nested PCR, modified from ARM-PCR. TCRdb reprocessed the multiplex PCR reads via MiXCR and lists one record per CDR3 protein. Among around 200,000 distinct CDR3 sequences listed, around 70% were seen once. There are 15 residues in the CDR3. The V gene's germline CDR1 is SGHRS and CDR2 YFSETQ. V was clipped by 6 bases and J by 9 bases; unmatched bases: 12. The TCR originated in a man between 60 and 75 years old with non-small cell lung cancer. The sample comprised lung tumor tissue. The chain has TRBV5-1 and TRBJ1-6, with 7 bases fitting TRBD1. CDR3 nucleotides: TGCGCCAGCACGGACAACAGGGGTGTAGGTTCACCCCTCCACTTT. Protein sequence: CASTDNRGVGSPLHF.